Listed below are T cell receptor beta chains from one sample, sequenced in a study of shared clonotypes between healthy human individuals. TCRdb's copy holds only in-frame clones and misses some; the assay was immunoSEQ multiplex PCR. The table shows approximately 2.3 million clones, with 85% to 95% occurring only once. Sequenced input: naive CD4+ T cells from PBMCs. These receptor sequences come from a man between 18 and 35 years old in good health. Some clones in this sample may be carry-over from other donors' samples. Each CDR3 is given with its conserved first and last residue. D genes are given only for firm matches. Where a row states a size, it is once, few, many or the class of an expanded clone; other rows omit it.

J | V | size | D | DNA | CDR3
TRBJ2-1 | TRBV2 | NA | TRBD2 | TGTGCCAGCAGTAAACGGACTAGCGTCGATGAGCAGTTCTTC | CASSKRTSVDEQFF
TRBJ2-3 | TRBV5-1 | NA | NA | TGCGCCAGCAGGAGGGAGGCGGGTTCCCCCTTCGATACGCAGTATTTT | CASRREAGSPFDTQYF
TRBJ2-3 | TRBV10-3 | NA | TRBD2 | TGTGCCATCAGCGATATTGCGGGAGCGGGAGAAGATACGCAGTATTTT | CAISDIAGAGEDTQYF
TRBJ2-1 | TRBV5-1 | NA | NA | TGCGCCAGCAGCTTGGCCCAGTGGGGATGGCAGTTCTTC | CASSLAQWGWQFF
TRBJ1-2 | TRBV6-5 | NA | NA | TGTGCCAGCAGTGTCCCCGGGAGTCGAGGTGGCTACACCTTC | CASSVPGSRGGYTF
TRBJ1-3 | TRBV6-1 | NA | TRBD1 | TGTGCCAGCGGGATCACAGGGGTTGGAAACACCATATATTTT | CASGITGVGNTIYF
TRBJ2-3 | TRBV7-2 | NA | NA | TGTGCCAGCAGCTTCGCCTCGGCTAAGGGGCCCACGCAGTATTTT | CASSFASAKGPTQYF
TRBJ2-1 | TRBV6-4 | NA | NA | TGTGCCAGCAGTGACCTATGGGGAGCTGAGCAGTTCTTC | CASSDLWGAEQFF
TRBJ1-1 | TRBV19 | NA | NA | TGTGCCAGTAGAAGGGGTGGGCAAAACACTGAAGCTTTCTTT | CASRRGGQNTEAFF
TRBJ1-2 | TRBV4-1 | NA | NA | TGCGCCAGCAGCCAAGGGGGCCGGGGAGGCTATGGCTACACCTTC | CASSQGGRGGYGYTF
TRBJ2-1 | TRBV10-3 | NA | NA | TGTGCCATCAGTGGCCCCAACAATGAGCAGTTCTTC | CAISGPNNEQFF
TRBJ2-5 | TRBV28 | NA | NA | TGTGCCAGCACCCAAGGGTTGGGAGAGACCCAGTACTTC | CASTQGLGETQYF
TRBJ2-7 | TRBV10-3 | NA | TRBD1 | TGTGCCATCAGTGAAGGCCAAGGACAGGGGGCTGGTGAGCAGTACTTC | CAISEGQGQGAGEQYF
TRBJ2-7 | TRBV2 | NA | TRBD2 | TGTGCCAGCAGCGGTATAACTAGCGCCGAGCAGTACTTC | CASSGITSAEQYF
TRBJ1-5 | TRBV6-5 | few | TRBD1 | TGTGCCAGCAGTCCCCATCGACAGGGACCCCAGCATTTT | CASSPHRQGPQHF
TRBJ2-2 | TRBV4-3 | NA | NA | TGCGCCAGCAGCCAAGATGCGGGGAACACCGGGGAGCTGTTTTTT | CASSQDAGNTGELFF
TRBJ2-7 | TRBV10-2 | NA | NA | TGCGCCAGCTTGGGGAACTCCTACGAGCAGTACTTC | CASLGNSYEQYF
TRBJ2-1 | TRBV29-1 | NA | TRBD2 | TGCAGCGTGACAAGACTAGCGGGAGGAGTAAATGAGCAGTTCTTC | CSVTRLAGGVNEQFF
TRBJ2-1 | TRBV7-3 | NA | TRBD2 | TGTGCCAGCAGCTTACTCGCTAGCGGAGAGGATGAGCAGTTCTTC | CASSLLASGEDEQFF
TRBJ2-7 | TRBV29-1 | NA | TRBD2 | TGCAGCGTCAATAGGGCGGGACTAGCGGGAGTATACGAGCAGTACTTC | CSVNRAGLAGVYEQYF
TRBJ1-1 | TRBV4-1 | NA | TRBD1 | TGCGCCAGCAGCCAATCGGGACAGCTGAATGCTGAAGCTTTCTTT | CASSQSGQLNAEAFF
TRBJ1-5 | TRBV4-2 | once | NA | TGTGCCAGCAGCCAAGATCGTCTGGCCAATCAGCCCCAGCATTTT | CASSQDRLANQPQHF
TRBJ2-5 | TRBV11-3 | NA | NA | TGTGCCAGCAGCTCTGGTAACCGGACCCAGTACTTC | CASSSGNRTQYF
TRBJ2-2 | TRBV10-3 | NA | TRBD2 | TGTGCCATCAGTGAGTCGAAGTGGGGTAGCGGGACGACCGGGGAGCTGTTTTTT | CAISESKWGSGTTGELFF
TRBJ1-6 | TRBV6-1 | NA | TRBD1 | TGTGCCGGGGACAGCTCTAATTCACCCCTCCACTTT | CAGDSSNSPLHF
TRBJ2-7 | TRBV4-2 | NA | TRBD2 | TGTGCCAGCAGCCAAGATAGACTAGCGGCTCGAGAGCAGTACTTC | CASSQDRLAAREQYF
TRBJ2-5 | TRBV19 | NA | NA | TGTGCCAGTAGTATGAAAGGGGAGACCCAGTACTTC | CASSMKGETQYF